What follows are 28 T cell receptor beta chains derived from one specimen sequenced in a study of blood T cells in healthy people across ages. Sample-barcoded 5' priming and a J-beta primer mix drove a second PCR of about 6 to 12 cycles. TCRdb re-called the 5' RACE reads with MiXCR, one entry per CDR3 protein. Here the sample spans about 680,000 distinct CDR3 sequences, roughly 49% being singletons. The specimen sequenced was blood. The source is a woman aged 60-75 years in good health.

The V call is TRBV4-1, the J call TRBJ2-4; D might be TRBD1 or TRBD2, each matching 5 bases. The DNA end lines up better with TRBJ2-7; the J call may be wrong. The CDR3 totals 16 residues. Germline CDR1 MGHRA, CDR2 YSYEKL. The CDR3 region has the DNA TGCGCCAGCAGCCAAGAGGGACGAGCGAGAACCTACGAGCAGTACTTC. It is translated as CASSQEGRARTYEQYF.

This rearrangement joins TRBV5-1 to TRBJ2-5; tentative D call: TRBD1 (5 bases). This CDR3 has 15 residues. V was clipped by 0 bases and J by 1 base, with 10 bases between them. CDR1 is SGHRS and CDR2 is YFSETQ in the germline V gene. The CDR3 DNA reads TGCGCCAGCAGCTTGGCCTGGGGCGGCCAAGAGACCCAGTACTTC. Translating it yields CASSLAWGGQETQYF.

This clonotype came up a few times. The chain couples TRBV7-9 to TRBJ1-2; D remains unclear. The CDR3 is made up of 16 amino acids. V lost 2 bases, J lost 0 bases, and 13 bases lay in between. The germline CDR1 and CDR2 sequences are SEHNR and FQNEAQ (reference sequence). DNA of the CDR3: TGTGCCAGCAGCTTATCAGCATACACCTCTAACTATGGCTACACCTTC. This sequence encodes CASSLSAYTSNYGYTF.

The genes are TRBV5-6 and TRBJ2-5; D may be TRBD1 (6 bases). This CDR3 is 14 amino acids long. V shed 5 bases and J shed 1 base, with 12 bases lying between them. Germline values: CDR1 SGHDT, CDR2 YYEEEE. Here the CDR3 reads CASRPGHPQETQYF. The CDR3 bases are TGTGCCAGCAGACCGGGACACCCCCAAGAGACCCAGTACTTC.

CDR3 loop: CASSDWRRGGTDTQYF. The CDR3 coding sequence is TGTGCCAGCAGTGATTGGCGGAGGGGGGGCACAGATACGCAGTATTTT. The chain employs TRBV2 and TRBJ2-3; perhaps D is TRBD1 or TRBD2 (6 bases each). In germline, CDR1 is SNHLY, CDR2 FYNNEI. The CDR3 sequence is 16 residues long. V shed 3 bases and J shed 1 base, with 14 bases lying between them.

The chain joins TRBV6-2 or TRBV6-3 to TRBJ2-5; perhaps TRBD1 as D (5 bases). The last part of the DNA fits TRBJ2-7 better; the J call may be wrong. Germline V CDR1 and CDR2: MNHEY, SVGEGT. The CDR3 has 13 amino acids. CDR3 sequence: CASSNPQASEQYF. The CDR3 DNA reads as TGTGCCAGCAGTAACCCACAGGCAAGCGAGCAGTACTTC.

This clonotype came up once. V usage is TRBV7-9 and J usage is TRBJ2-1; D is possibly TRBD2 (6 bases). This CDR3 region has 14 residues. Between the trimmed V and J ends, which lost 5 bases and 5 bases, there was a span of 13 bases. Germline lookup yields CDR1 SEHNR and CDR2 FQNEAQ (reference sequence). CDR3 protein: CASSLSSADNEQFF. The DNA of the CDR3 is TGTGCCAGCAGCCTGTCTAGCGCAGACAATGAGCAGTTCTTC.

Of note for this clonotype: A much larger clone sits a single nucleotide away, making a read error possible. This chain uses TRBV12-3 or TRBV12-4 with TRBJ2-7, with D unclear. There are 13 residues in the CDR3. CDR3 sequence: CTSSPLALYEQYF. The CDR3 coding sequence is TGTACCAGCAGTCCCCTCGCGCTCTACGAGCAGTACTTC.

The chain combines TRBV6-5 with TRBJ2-3; 11 bases fit TRBD2. The CDR3 spans 15 residues. V lost 5 bases and J lost 4; bases outside the gene matches: 5. Germline CDR1 reads MNHEY; CDR2 reads SVGAGI. This CDR3 is CASSRSGRASDTQYF. The CDR3, as DNA: TGTGCCAGCAGTCGTAGCGGGAGGGCGTCAGATACGCAGTATTTT.

CDR3 region: CAISEYGGDQPQHF. CDR3 sequence (DNA): TGTGCCATCAGTGAGTACGGGGGGGATCAGCCCCAGCATTTT. This chain joins TRBV10-3 and TRBJ1-5, with D perhaps TRBD1 (5 bases). The CDR3 is made up of 14 amino acids. In germline, CDR1 is ENHRY, CDR2 SYGVKD. Trimming removed 1 base from V and 5 bases from J, with 9 bases in between.

This sequence joins TRBV28 and TRBJ2-1, with D perhaps being TRBD1 or TRBD2 (5 bases each). Trimming pared 2 bases from V and 4 bases from J, leaving 15 bases between. CDR1 and CDR2 (germline): MDHEN, SYDVKM. This CDR3 is built from 16 residues. This CDR3 reads CASSLETDGDYNEQFF. In nucleotides, the CDR3 is TGTGCCAGCAGTTTAGAGACAGACGGGGATTACAATGAGCAGTTCTTC.

This chain uses TRBV7-2 with TRBJ2-5; D not certain. The CDR3 runs 15 residues. The germline V gene encodes CDR1 SGHTA and CDR2 FQGNSA. Trimming stripped 2 bases from V and 5 bases from J, with 15 bases between. This CDR3 reads CASSLTYGARETQYF. The CDR3 region has the DNA TGTGCCAGCAGCTTAACATATGGCGCAAGGGAGACCCAGTACTTC.

Worth noting for this clonotype: This may come from a read error, since a much larger clone is one base off. This rearrangement joins TRBV7-2 to TRBJ2-1, with D unclear. CDR1 and CDR2 from the germline V gene are SGHTA and FQGNSA. This CDR3 is built from 12 residues. The CDR3 DNA is TGTGCCAGCAGCTTTAAGACCAATGGGCAGTTCTTC. As protein: CASSFKTNGQFF.

In this sample, this clonotype turned up a few times. V and J are TRBV4-2 and TRBJ2-2; 7 nucleotides align to TRBD1. CDR1 LGHNA and CDR2 YNFKEQ come from the germline V gene. The CDR3 is made up of 15 amino acids. V shed 4 bases and J 1 base; nucleotides not matched to a gene: 3. CDR3 bases: TGTGCCAGCAGCCGCCGGGACAGGAACACCGGGGAGCTGTTTTTT. Translated, it gives CASSRRDRNTGELFF.

This chain connects TRBV20-1 to TRBJ2-6, with no clear D. V dropped 0 bases and J dropped 0 bases, with 6 bases sitting between them. The CDR3 spans 15 residues. Germline V gives CDR1 DFQATT, CDR2 SNEGSKA (reference sequence). CDR3 protein: CSARDRVSGANVLTF. In nucleotides, the CDR3 is TGCAGTGCTAGAGATCGGGTCTCTGGGGCCAACGTCCTGACTTTC.

V gene TRBV6-6 combines with J gene TRBJ2-3; 10 nucleotides agree with TRBD2. The CDR3 contains 16 residues. In germline, CDR1 is MNHNY, CDR2 SVGAGI (reference sequence). J gave up 1 base and V 6 bases, and 7 bases lay outside the gene matches. The CDR3 DNA is TGTGCCAGCAGCCGGCCCAGCGGGAGGGGCACAGATACGCAGTATTTT. It specifies CASSRPSGRGTDTQYF.

This clonotype was seen only a few times. The rearrangement uses TRBV12-3 or TRBV12-4 and TRBJ2-1; D is possibly TRBD1 (6 bases). This CDR3 is 16 amino acids long. Trimming removed 1 base from V and 6 bases from J, with 16 bases in between. The CDR3 DNA reads as TGTGCCAGCAGTTTAGGTCGTCAGGGGATAGGCAATGAGCAGTTCTTC. Its translation: CASSLGRQGIGNEQFF.

Only a few counts were recorded for this clonotype. The gene calls are TRBV5-1 and TRBJ1-2, with 7 nucleotides matching TRBD1. Germline lookup yields CDR1 SGHRS and CDR2 YFSETQ. Trimming cost V 1 base and J 6 bases; bases outside gene matches: 3. The CDR3 loop spans 13 amino acids. In nucleotides, the CDR3 is TGCGCCAGCAGCTTGCAGGGGGACGATGGCTACACCTTC. Translating gives CASSLQGDDGYTF.

A remark on this clonotype: This clone may be a read error of a much larger clone one base away. This rearrangement joins TRBV20-1 to TRBJ2-1; D possibly corresponds to TRBD2 (5 bases). The CDR3 extends over 14 amino acids. Germline-derived CDR1 and CDR2 are DFQATT and SNEGSKA (reference sequence). V dropped 6 bases and J dropped 13 bases, with 25 bases sitting between them. CDR3 DNA: TGCAGTGCCCCCCCAGAGGGCATCATGGAGACCCAGTTCTTC. Residues: CSAPPEGIMETQFF.

J is TRBJ2-3 and V is TRBV6-1; 7 nucleotides align to TRBD1. Germline values: CDR1 MNHNS, CDR2 SASEGT. The V segment lost 8 bases and the J segment 2 bases; nucleotides outside the gene matches: 7. This CDR3 contains 14 residues. CDR3 bases: TGTGCCAGCGGGACAGAACTCCACACAGATACGCAGTATTTT. Protein: CASGTELHTDTQYF.

This clonotype has just a few counts. The chain joins TRBV4-2 to TRBJ1-1, with D maybe TRBD1 (6 bases). This CDR3 is built from 15 residues. The ends were cut back, 1 base at V and 8 bases at J, with 17 bases in the middle. CDR1 and CDR2 (germline): LGHNA, YNFKEQ. The DNA of the CDR3 is TGTGCCAGCAGCCAAGTTGCAGGGGAGCGGGTCGAAGCTTTCTTT. This gives the protein CASSQVAGERVEAFF.

The V and J genes are TRBV6-5 and TRBJ2-7; D is tentatively TRBD1 or TRBD2 (5 bases each). The germline V gene encodes CDR1 MNHEY and CDR2 SVGAGI. Deletions cut 6 bases from V and 7 bases from J, with 22 bases between. The CDR3 runs 15 residues. For the CDR3, the DNA is TGTGCCAGCAGGCCCCCGGGACGGCCCTACAATGAGCAGTACTTC. This sequence encodes CASRPPGRPYNEQYF.

This clonotype was detected a few times. The chain combines TRBV15 with TRBJ1-1, with D maybe TRBD1 (6 bases). From germline, CDR1 is LNHNV and CDR2 YYDKDF (reference sequence). The CDR3 loop spans 14 amino acids. Trimming pared 7 bases from V and 1 base from J, leaving 13 bases between. The CDR3 reads CATTVGHKNTEAFF. CDR3 in DNA: TGTGCCACCACCGTGGGACATAAGAACACTGAAGCTTTCTTT.

This chain joins TRBV24-1 and TRBJ2-1; 7 bases are a match to TRBD1. Looked up from germline, CDR1 is KGHDR and CDR2 is SFDVKD. The V and J ends lost 4 bases and 3 bases, in that order; junction bases with no gene match: 8. CDR3 length equals 16 residues. The CDR3 loop reads CATSDPRQGDYNEQFF. CDR3 nucleotides: TGTGCCACCAGTGACCCCCGGCAGGGGGACTACAATGAGCAGTTCTTC.

Only one count was recorded for this clonotype. The rearrangement joins TRBV20-1 to TRBJ2-7, with TRBD2 identical over 10 bases. V lost 3 bases to trimming and J lost 6 bases; unmatched junction nucleotides: 5. Germline CDR1 DFQATT, CDR2 SNEGSKA (reference sequence). The CDR3 is 13 amino acids. CDR3 sequence: CSASGLAGGEQYF. CDR3 bases: TGCAGTGCTAGTGGGTTAGCGGGAGGCGAGCAGTACTTC.

The CDR3 loop reads CASGTIKDGINTEAFF. CDR3 nucleotide sequence: TGTGCCAGCGGAACCATCAAAGACGGAATAAACACTGAAGCTTTCTTT. The chain recombines TRBV25-1 with TRBJ1-1, with D unclear. The V end was cut by 8 bases, the J end by 2 bases, with 21 bases between. Per germline, CDR1 MGHDK and CDR2 SYGVNS. CDR3 size: 16 residues.

This clonotype was seen more than once but under ten times. The chain couples TRBV15 to TRBJ2-1, with D perhaps matching TRBD2 (6 bases). Germline CDR1 and CDR2: LNHNV and YYDKDF (reference sequence). This CDR3 has 14 residues. V lost 8 bases to trimming and J lost 5 bases, with 16 bases between them. The DNA of the CDR3 is TGTGCCACCCGGAAATGGAGGGAAGACAATGAGCAGTTCTTC. This encodes CATRKWREDNEQFF.

The genes are TRBV9 and TRBJ1-1, with TRBD1 matching 7 bases. The CDR3 has 15 residues. Unmatched junction bases numbered 13, after V lost 3 bases and J lost 8 bases. Germline V gene data show CDR1 as SGDLS and CDR2 as YYNGEE. CDR3 region: CASSADENAGQEAFF. The DNA of the CDR3 is TGTGCCAGCAGCGCCGATGAGAATGCGGGACAGGAAGCTTTCTTT.